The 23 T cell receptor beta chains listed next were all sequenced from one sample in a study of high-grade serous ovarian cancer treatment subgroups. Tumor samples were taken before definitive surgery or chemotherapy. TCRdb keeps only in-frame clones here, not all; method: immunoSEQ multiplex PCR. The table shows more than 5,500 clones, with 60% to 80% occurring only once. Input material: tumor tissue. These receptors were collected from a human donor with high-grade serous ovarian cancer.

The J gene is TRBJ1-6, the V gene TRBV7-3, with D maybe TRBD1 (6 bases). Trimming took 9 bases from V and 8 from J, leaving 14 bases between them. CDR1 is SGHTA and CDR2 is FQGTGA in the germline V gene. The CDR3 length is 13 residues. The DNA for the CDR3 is TGTGCCAGTGGGTTAGGGGGATATTCACCCCTCCACTTT. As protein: CASGLGGYSPLHF.

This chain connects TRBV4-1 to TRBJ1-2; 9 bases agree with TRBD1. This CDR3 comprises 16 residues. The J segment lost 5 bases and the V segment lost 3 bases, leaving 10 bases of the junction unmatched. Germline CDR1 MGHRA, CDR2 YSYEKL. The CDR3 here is CASSHRTGTGSYGYTF. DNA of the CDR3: TGCGCCAGCAGCCATCGAACCGGGACAGGGTCATATGGCTACACCTTC.

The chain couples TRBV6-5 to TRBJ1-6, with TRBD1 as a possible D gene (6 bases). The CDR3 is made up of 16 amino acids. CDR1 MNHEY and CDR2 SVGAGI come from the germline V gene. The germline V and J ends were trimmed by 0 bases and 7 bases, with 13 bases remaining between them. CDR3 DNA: TGTGCCAGCAGTTACTCAAACCAGGGGAGGAATTCACCCCTCCACTTT. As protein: CASSYSNQGRNSPLHF.

The CDR3 nucleotides read TGTGCCAGCGGAAGGTCAGGGGGGACTGAAGCTTTCTTT. Its protein is CASGRSGGTEAFF. The chain recombines TRBV6-1 with TRBJ1-1; 7 bases match TRBD1. This CDR3 comprises 13 residues. J gave up 5 bases and V 8 bases, and 8 bases lay outside the gene matches. In germline, CDR1 is MNHNS, CDR2 SASEGT.

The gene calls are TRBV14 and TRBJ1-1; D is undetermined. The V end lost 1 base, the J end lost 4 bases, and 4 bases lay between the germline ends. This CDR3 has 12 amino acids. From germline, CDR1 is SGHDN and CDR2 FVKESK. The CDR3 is CASSQGGTEAFF. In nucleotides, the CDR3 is TGTGCCAGCAGCCAAGGAGGCACTGAAGCTTTCTTT.

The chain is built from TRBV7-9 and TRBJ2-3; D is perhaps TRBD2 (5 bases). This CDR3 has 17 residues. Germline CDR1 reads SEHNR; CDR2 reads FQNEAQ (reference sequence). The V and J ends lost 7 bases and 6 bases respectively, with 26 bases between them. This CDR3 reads CASNKSPRPRAWDTQYF. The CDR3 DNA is TGTGCCAGCAACAAGTCACCCAGACCGCGGGCATGGGATACGCAGTATTTT.

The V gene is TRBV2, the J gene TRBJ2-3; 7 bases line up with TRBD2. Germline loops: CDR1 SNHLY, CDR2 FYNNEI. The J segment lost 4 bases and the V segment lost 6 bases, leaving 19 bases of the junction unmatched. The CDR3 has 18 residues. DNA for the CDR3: TGTGCCAGCAGCCCCGAAACCCCGGGGCCCAGCGGGGCAGATACGCAGTATTTT. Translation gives CASSPETPGPSGADTQYF.

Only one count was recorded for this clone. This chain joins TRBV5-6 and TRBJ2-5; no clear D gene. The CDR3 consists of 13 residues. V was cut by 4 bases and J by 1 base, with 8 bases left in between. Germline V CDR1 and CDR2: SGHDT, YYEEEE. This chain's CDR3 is CASSKGFQETQYF. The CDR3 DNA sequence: TGTGCCAGCAGCAAAGGGTTCCAAGAGACCCAGTACTTC.

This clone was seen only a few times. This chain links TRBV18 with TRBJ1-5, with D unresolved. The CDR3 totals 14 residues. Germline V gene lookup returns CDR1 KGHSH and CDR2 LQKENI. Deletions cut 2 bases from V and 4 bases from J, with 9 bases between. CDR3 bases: TGTGCCAGCTCACCAGCCATGGGGAATCAGCCCCAGCATTTT. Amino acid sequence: CASSPAMGNQPQHF.

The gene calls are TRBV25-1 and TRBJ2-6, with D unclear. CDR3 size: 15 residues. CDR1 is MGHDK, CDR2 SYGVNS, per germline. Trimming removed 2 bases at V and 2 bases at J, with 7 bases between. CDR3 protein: CASSEQRAGANVLTF. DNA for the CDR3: TGTGCCAGCAGTGAACAAAGGGCTGGGGCCAACGTCCTGACTTTC.

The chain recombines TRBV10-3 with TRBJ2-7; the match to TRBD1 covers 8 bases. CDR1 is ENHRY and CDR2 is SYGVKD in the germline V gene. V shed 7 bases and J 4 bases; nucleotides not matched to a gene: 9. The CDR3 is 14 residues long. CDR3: CAITGQGRDYEQYF. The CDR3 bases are TGTGCCATCACCGGACAGGGAAGGGATTACGAGCAGTACTTC.

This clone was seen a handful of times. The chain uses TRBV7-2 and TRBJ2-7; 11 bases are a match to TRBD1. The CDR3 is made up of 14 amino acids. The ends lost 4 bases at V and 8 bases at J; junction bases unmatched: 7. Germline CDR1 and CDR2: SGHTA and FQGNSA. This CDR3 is CASSSPRTGGKQYF. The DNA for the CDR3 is TGTGCCAGCAGCTCTCCTCGGACAGGGGGCAAGCAGTACTTC.

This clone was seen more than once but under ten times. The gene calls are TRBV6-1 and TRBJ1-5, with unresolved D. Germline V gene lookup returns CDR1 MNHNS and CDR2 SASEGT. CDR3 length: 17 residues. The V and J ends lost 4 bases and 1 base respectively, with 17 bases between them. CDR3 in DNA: TGTGCCAGCAGTGGGTTCCTCGCAATCGAAAGCAATCAGCCCCAGCATTTT. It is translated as CASSGFLAIESNQPQHF.

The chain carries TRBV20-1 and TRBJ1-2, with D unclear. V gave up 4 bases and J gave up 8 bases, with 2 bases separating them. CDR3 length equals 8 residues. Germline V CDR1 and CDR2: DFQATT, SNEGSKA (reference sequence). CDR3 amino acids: CSAKGYTF. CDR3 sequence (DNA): TGCAGTGCTAAAGGCTACACCTTC.

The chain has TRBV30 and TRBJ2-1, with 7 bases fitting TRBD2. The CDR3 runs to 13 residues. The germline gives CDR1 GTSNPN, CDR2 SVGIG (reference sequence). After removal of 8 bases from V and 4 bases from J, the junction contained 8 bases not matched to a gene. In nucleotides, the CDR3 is TGTGCCCGGGAGCGGGGACCGTACAATGAGCAGTTCTTC. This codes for CARERGPYNEQFF. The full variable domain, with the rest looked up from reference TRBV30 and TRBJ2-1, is SQTIHQWPATLVQPVGSPLSLECTVEGTSNPNLYWYRQAAGRGLQLLFYSVGIGQISSEVPQNLSASRPQDRQFILSSKKLLLSDSGFYLCARERGPYNEQFFGPGTRLTVL.

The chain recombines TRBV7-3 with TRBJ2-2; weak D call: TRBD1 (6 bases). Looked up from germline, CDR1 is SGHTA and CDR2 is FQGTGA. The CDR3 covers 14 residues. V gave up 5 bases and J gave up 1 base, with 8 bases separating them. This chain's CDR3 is CASSRDKNTGELFF. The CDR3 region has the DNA TGTGCCAGCAGCAGGGACAAGAACACCGGGGAGCTGTTTTTT.

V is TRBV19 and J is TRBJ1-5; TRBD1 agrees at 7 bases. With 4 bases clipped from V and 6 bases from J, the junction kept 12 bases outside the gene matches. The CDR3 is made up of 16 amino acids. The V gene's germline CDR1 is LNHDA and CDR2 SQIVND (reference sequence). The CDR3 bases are TGTGCCAGTAGTACTGGAGACAGGGTTGTGGGTCAGCCCCAGCATTTT. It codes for CASSTGDRVVGQPQHF.

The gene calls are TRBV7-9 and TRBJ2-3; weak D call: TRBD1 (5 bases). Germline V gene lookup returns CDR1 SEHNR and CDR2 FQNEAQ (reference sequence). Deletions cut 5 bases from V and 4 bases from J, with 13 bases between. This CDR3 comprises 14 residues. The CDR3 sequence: CASSKAGPADTQYF. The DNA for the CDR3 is TGTGCCAGCAGCAAAGCAGGGCCAGCAGATACGCAGTATTTT.

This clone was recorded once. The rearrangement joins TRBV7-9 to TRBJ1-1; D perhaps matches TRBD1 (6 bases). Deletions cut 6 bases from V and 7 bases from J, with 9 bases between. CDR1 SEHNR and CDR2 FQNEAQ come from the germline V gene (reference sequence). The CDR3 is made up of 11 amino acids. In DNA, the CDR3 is TGTGCCAGCAGTTGGACAGATGAAGCTTTCTTT. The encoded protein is CASSWTDEAFF.

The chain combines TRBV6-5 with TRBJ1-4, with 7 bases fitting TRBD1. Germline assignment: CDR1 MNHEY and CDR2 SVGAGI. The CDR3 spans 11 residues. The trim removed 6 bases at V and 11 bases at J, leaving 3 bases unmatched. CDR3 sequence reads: CASRSQGKLFF. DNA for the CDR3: TGTGCCAGCAGATCACAGGGGAAACTGTTTTTT.

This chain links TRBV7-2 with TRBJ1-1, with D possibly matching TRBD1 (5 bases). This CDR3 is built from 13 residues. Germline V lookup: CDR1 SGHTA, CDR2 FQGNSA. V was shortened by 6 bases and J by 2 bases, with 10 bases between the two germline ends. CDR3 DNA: TGTGCCAGCAGGGTCGGGGGAAACACTGAAGCTTTCTTT. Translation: CASRVGGNTEAFF.

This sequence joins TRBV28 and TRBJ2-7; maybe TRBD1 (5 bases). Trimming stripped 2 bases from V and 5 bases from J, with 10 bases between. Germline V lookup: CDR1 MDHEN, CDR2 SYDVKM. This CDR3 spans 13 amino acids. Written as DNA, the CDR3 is TGTGCCAGCAGTTTACCCCCCAGGGACGAGCAGTACTTC. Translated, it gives CASSLPPRDEQYF.

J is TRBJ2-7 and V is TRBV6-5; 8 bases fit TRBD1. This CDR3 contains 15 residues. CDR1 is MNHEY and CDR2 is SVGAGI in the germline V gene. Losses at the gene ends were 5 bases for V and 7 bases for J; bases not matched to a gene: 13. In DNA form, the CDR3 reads TGTGCCAGCAGTCCAATCCAGGGGACAGGCCGGGAGCAGTACTTC. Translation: CASSPIQGTGREQYF.